Listed here are 10 T cell receptor beta chains from one sample, sequenced in a study of CD8 T cells in Susac syndrome. Roughly 0.45 to 1 ug RNA was reverse transcribed with random hexamers. MiXCR, applied by TCRdb to the immunoSEQ multiplex PCR reads, yields one record per CDR3 protein. The table lists 100,000 to 150,000 distinct CDR3 sequences, more than 90% of them singletons, with 0.12% in the top ten. The sample consisted of CD4+ T cells from PBMCs. The receptors originated from a human donor in good health.

The rearrangement joins TRBV29-1 to TRBJ2-7; D is possibly TRBD2 (5 bases). Germline values: CDR1 SQVTM, CDR2 ANQGSEA. The ends were cut back, 5 bases at V and 2 bases at J, with 10 bases in the middle. The CDR3 length is 12 residues. CDR3: CSVSGRTYEQYF. The CDR3 nucleotides are TGCAGCGTTAGCGGAAGGACCTACGAGCAGTACTTC.

This chain links TRBV3-1 with TRBJ1-1; D unclear. This CDR3 is 16 amino acids long. Germline CDR1 is LGHDT and CDR2 is YNNKEL (reference sequence). V shed 1 base and J shed 0 bases, with 12 bases lying between them. The CDR3 nucleotides read TGTGCCAGCAGCCAAGGTCTCGGTCAGGTGAACACTGAAGCTTTCTTT. As protein: CASSQGLGQVNTEAFF.

Here the CDR3 reads CASSYFGTEETQYF. CDR3 nucleotides: TGTGCCAGCAGTTACTTCGGGACAGAAGAGACCCAGTACTTC. The gene calls are TRBV6-5 and TRBJ2-5, with TRBD1 matching 7 bases. Germline lookup yields CDR1 MNHEY and CDR2 SVGAGI. Trimming removed 1 base from V and 3 bases from J; junction bases left unmatched: 2. The CDR3 length is 14 residues.

Only one count was recorded for this clonotype. CDR3 nucleotide sequence: TGTGCCAGCTCCCTTGGACCGTCGAACACTGAAGCTTTCTTT. Amino acid sequence: CASSLGPSNTEAFF. V is TRBV7-6 and J is TRBJ1-1, with D hard to call. With 8 bases removed from V and 1 base from J, the gap between germline ends came to 14 bases. Germline assignment: CDR1 SGHVS and CDR2 FNYEAQ. The CDR3 runs 14 residues. The full variable domain, in which reference TRBV7-6 and TRBJ1-1 provide the parts outside the CDR3, is GAGVSQSPRYKVTKRGQDVALRCDPISGHVSLYWYRQALGQGPEFLTYFNYEAQQDKSGLPNDRFSAERPEGSISTLTIQRTEQRDSAMYRCASSLGPSNTEAFFGQGTRLTVV.

V usage is TRBV15 and J usage is TRBJ2-3; D perhaps matches TRBD1 (5 bases). The CDR3 runs 14 residues. Between the trimmed V and J ends, which lost 5 bases and 2 bases, there was a span of 11 bases. The V gene's germline CDR1 is LNHNV and CDR2 YYDKDF (reference sequence). The CDR3 is CATSGALFTDTQYF. CDR3 in DNA: TGTGCCACCAGCGGGGCTCTCTTCACAGATACGCAGTATTTT.

This chain uses TRBV2 with TRBJ2-2; a possible D gene is TRBD1 (5 bases). The germline V and J ends were trimmed by 5 bases and 8 bases, with 15 bases remaining between them. CDR3 length equals 14 residues. Per the germline V gene, CDR1 is SNHLY and CDR2 is FYNNEI. The DNA for the CDR3 is TGTGCCAGCAGTTGGGGCCCGACCGGAGGGGAGCTGTTTTTT. Its translation is CASSWGPTGGELFF. The whole variable domain, remainder taken from reference TRBV2 and TRBJ2-2, is EPEVTQTPSHQVTQMGQEVILRCVPISNHLYFYWYRQILGQKVEFLVSFYNNEISEKSEIFDDQFSVERPDGSNFTLKIRSTKLEDSAMYFCASSWGPTGGELFFGEGSRLTVL.

The chain joins TRBV18 to TRBJ2-5; a possible D gene is TRBD1 (5 bases). The germline V gene encodes CDR1 KGHSH and CDR2 LQKENI. The V end lost 6 bases, the J end lost 4 bases, and 12 bases lay between the germline ends. The length of the CDR3 is 13 residues. CDR3 residues: CASSWQGRETQYF. The CDR3 DNA reads as TGTGCCAGCTCTTGGCAGGGAAGAGAGACCCAGTACTTC.

The chain uses TRBV3-1 and TRBJ1-1, with D possibly being TRBD1 (6 bases). The ends were cut back, 0 bases at V and 5 bases at J, with 13 bases in the middle. Germline CDR1 LGHDT, CDR2 YNNKEL (reference sequence). This CDR3 is built from 15 residues. The CDR3 coding sequence is TGTGCCAGCAGCCAAGAGTCCCAGGGGAGTACTGAAGCTTTCTTT. It yields the protein CASSQESQGSTEAFF.

The genes are TRBV28 and TRBJ1-5; D might be TRBD1 (5 bases). Germline CDR1 reads MDHEN; CDR2 reads SYDVKM. CDR3 length equals 14 residues. Deletions cut 4 bases from V and 6 bases from J, with 13 bases between. In nucleotides, the CDR3 is TGTGCCAGCAGTTCCGGAGGGGCTATTCAGCCCCAGCATTTT. The encoded protein is CASSSGGAIQPQHF.

This chain links TRBV20-1 with TRBJ1-1; perhaps TRBD1 as D (5 bases). CDR1 DFQATT and CDR2 SNEGSKA come from the germline V gene (reference sequence). Between the trimmed V and J ends, which lost 5 bases and 3 bases, there was a span of 13 bases. The CDR3 is 13 amino acids. CDR3 amino acids: CSADEGGDTEAFF. In DNA form, the CDR3 reads TGCAGTGCTGACGAAGGAGGGGACACTGAAGCTTTCTTT.